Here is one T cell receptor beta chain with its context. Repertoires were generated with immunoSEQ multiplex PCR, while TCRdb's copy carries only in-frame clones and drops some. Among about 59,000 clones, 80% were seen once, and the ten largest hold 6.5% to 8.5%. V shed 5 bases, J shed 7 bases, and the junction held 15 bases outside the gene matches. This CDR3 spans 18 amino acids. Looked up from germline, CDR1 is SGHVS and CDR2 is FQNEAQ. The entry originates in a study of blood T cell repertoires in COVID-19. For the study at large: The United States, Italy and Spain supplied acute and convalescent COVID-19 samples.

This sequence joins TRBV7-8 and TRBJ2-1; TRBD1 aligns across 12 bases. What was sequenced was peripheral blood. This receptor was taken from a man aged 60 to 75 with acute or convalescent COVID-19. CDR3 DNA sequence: TGTGCCAGCAGCCACCTTGGCGCGGGACAGGGGGCAGGGAATGAGCAGTTCTTC. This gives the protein CASSHLGAGQGAGNEQFF.